This paragraph reports one T cell receptor beta chain. The target antigen is unknown. PCR used 60 Vbeta primers and 13 Jbeta primers. Method: immunoSEQ multiplex PCR; TCRdb's copy keeps in-frame clones and lacks some. This table has around 230,000 clones, roughly 82% appearing once. This specimen belongs to a study of cytomegalovirus exposure and HLA in healthy donors. Study findings and constraints: Later on, an analysis showed TCR association rates differing by HLA locus, with DRB1 the most and HLA-C the fewest. TCR beta V segments were, for the most part, productive about 87% or about 30% of the time in an earlier analysis.

This CDR3 region has 14 residues. CDR1 and CDR2 from the germline V gene are MNHNS and SASEGT. The V and J ends lost 2 bases and 0 bases respectively, with 5 bases between them. The V and J genes are TRBV6-1 and TRBJ1-5; D call uncertain. The sequence came from a man aged 35 to 55 in good health and CMV-seropositive. Sequencing used PBMCs. The CDR3 DNA reads TGTGCCAGCAGTGAATTTAATAGCAATCAGCCCCAGCATTTT. Residues: CASSEFNSNQPQHF.